This entry lists 5 T cell receptor beta chains sequenced from one sample in a study of human T cells and chemical hapten exposure. In TCRdb, the RACE reads were re-called with MiXCR into one record per CDR3 protein. This table holds some 400,000 distinct CDR3 sequences, less than 6.5% found once. Described time point: pre-sensitization, week 0. Described treatment: therapeutic diphenylcyclopropenone sensitization with weekly scalp DPC. The source was whole blood, collected in connection with sensitization to the hapten diphenylcyclopropenone (DPC). Receptors were obtained from a woman aged 45-60 years with alopecia areata. Some clones in this sample may be carry-over from other donors' samples.

This clonotype appeared a single time. CDR3: CSVQTGNYGYTF. The CDR3 coding sequence is TGCAGCGTCCAAACTGGTAACTATGGCTACACCTTC. The rearrangement uses TRBV29-1 and TRBJ1-2; D is unclear. Between the trimmed V and J ends, which lost 6 bases and 1 base, there was a span of 9 bases. The V gene's germline CDR1 is SQVTM and CDR2 ANQGSEA. The CDR3 runs to 12 residues.

The sample holds many counts of this clonotype. V usage is TRBV28 and J usage is TRBJ1-2; D uncertain. V lost 3 bases to trimming and J lost 5 bases, with 7 bases between them. The germline V gene encodes CDR1 MDHEN and CDR2 SYDVKM. The CDR3 consists of 12 residues. CDR3: CASSFELYGYTF. The CDR3 DNA reads TGTGCCAGCAGTTTTGAACTGTATGGCTACACCTTC.

This clonotype was observed at least ten times. This chain connects TRBV29-1 to TRBJ1-2, with 8 nucleotides matching TRBD1. CDR1 SQVTM and CDR2 ANQGSEA come from the germline V gene. This CDR3 contains 15 residues. The junction had 10 bases not matched to a gene; V was cut back by 7 bases and J by 0 bases. In nucleotides, the CDR3 is TGCAGCGCTGGCCGGACAGGGCAATCTAACTATGGCTACACCTTC. Its translation is CSAGRTGQSNYGYTF. Combining the CDR3 with reference TRBV29-1 and TRBJ1-2 gives the whole variable domain SAVISQKPSRDICQRGTSLTIQCQVDSQVTMMFWYRQQPGQSLTLIATANQGSEATYESGFVIDKFPISRPNLTFSTLTVSNMSPEDSSIYLCSAGRTGQSNYGYTFGSGTRLTVV.

The CDR3 region is CASSQHSANTEAFF. For the CDR3, the DNA is TGTGCCAGCAGCCAACATTCCGCGAACACTGAAGCTTTCTTT. The chain uses TRBV3-1 and TRBJ1-1; no clear D. Per the germline V gene, CDR1 is LGHDT and CDR2 is YNNKEL (reference sequence). Trimming stripped 2 bases from V and 1 base from J, with 8 bases between. This CDR3 is 14 amino acids long. Together with reference TRBV3-1 and TRBJ1-1, the CDR3 gives the full variable domain: DTAVSQTPKYLVTQMGNDKSIKCEQNLGHDTMYWYKQDSKKFLKIMFSYNNKELIINETVPNRFSPKSPDKAHLNLHINSLELGDSAVYFCASSQHSANTEAFFGQGTRLTVV.

This clonotype appeared many times. The rearrangement links TRBV7-9 to TRBJ1-3, with D unclear. The CDR3 is 16 residues long. Trimming took off 2 bases at V and 0 bases at J, with 11 bases between the two ends. Germline V lookup: CDR1 SEHNR, CDR2 FQNEAQ (reference sequence). This CDR3 is CASSLIMDSSGNTIYF. DNA of the CDR3: TGTGCCAGCAGCTTAATTATGGACTCCTCTGGAAACACCATATATTTT.